The T cell receptor beta chain described here comes from a study of T cells after yellow fever vaccination. Germline V gene lookup returns CDR1 SGHAT and CDR2 FQNNGV. The CDR3 extends over 15 amino acids. V lost 1 base and J 3 bases, leaving 10 bases between the germline ends. Production of TCR cDNA was by 5'RACE template switching, which also added a universal primer site and UMIs. Using its own MiXCR run on the 5' RACE reads, TCRdb lists one record per CDR3 protein. The sample holds a few hundred thousand distinct CDR3 sequences, around 4% seen once. This clonotype came up many times. This specimen was PBMCs, taken on the day of the yellow fever booster vaccination. This TCR came from a man between 18 and 29 years old who received the YFV17D yellow fever vaccine. The chain joins TRBV11-2 to TRBJ2-1, with D possibly TRBD2 on 5 matching bases. CDR3 nucleotide sequence: TGTGCCAGCAGCTTAGTGGGAGTAGACTACAATGAGCAGTTCTTC. This codes for CASSLVGVDYNEQFF.